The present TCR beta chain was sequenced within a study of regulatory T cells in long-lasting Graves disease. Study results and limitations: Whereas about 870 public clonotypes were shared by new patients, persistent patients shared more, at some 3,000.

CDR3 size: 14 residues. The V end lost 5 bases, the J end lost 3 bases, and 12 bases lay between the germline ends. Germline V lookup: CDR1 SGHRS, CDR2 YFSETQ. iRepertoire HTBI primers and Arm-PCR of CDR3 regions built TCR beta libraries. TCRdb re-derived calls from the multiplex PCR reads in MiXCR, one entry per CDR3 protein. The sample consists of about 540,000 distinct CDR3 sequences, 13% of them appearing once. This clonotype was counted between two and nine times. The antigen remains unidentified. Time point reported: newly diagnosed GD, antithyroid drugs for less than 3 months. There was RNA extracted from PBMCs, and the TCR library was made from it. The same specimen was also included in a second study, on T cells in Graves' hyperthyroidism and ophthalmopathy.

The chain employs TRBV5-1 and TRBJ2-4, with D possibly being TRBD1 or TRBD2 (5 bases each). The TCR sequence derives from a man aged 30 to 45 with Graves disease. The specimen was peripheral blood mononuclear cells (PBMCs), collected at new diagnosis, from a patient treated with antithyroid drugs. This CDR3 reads CASSSGTDKNIQYF. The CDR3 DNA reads TGCGCCAGCAGTTCCGGGACCGACAAAAACATTCAGTACTTC.